Below, 13 T cell receptor beta chains from the same sample are listed, as sequenced in a study of T cells in Graves' hyperthyroidism and ophthalmopathy. Amplification targeted TCR beta CDR3 regions from RNA transcripts. Using the HTBI primer set, a first-round RT-PCR was run on the TCR CDR3. MiXCR was run by TCRdb on the multiplex PCR reads, yielding one entry per CDR3 protein. The table includes about 300,000 distinct CDR3 sequences, around a fifth detected once. Sample: blood. These receptors were collected from a man aged 45-60 years with Graves' ophthalmopathy.

This sequence joins TRBV5-4 and TRBJ2-1, with D uncertain. Germline loops: CDR1 SGHNT, CDR2 YYREEE (reference sequence). The CDR3 totals 14 residues. V was clipped by 1 base and J by 4 bases, with 9 bases between them. The CDR3 DNA reads TGTGCCAGCAGCTTGCCCGAGTTATACAATGAGCAGTTCTTC. Protein sequence: CASSLPELYNEQFF.

The chain combines TRBV30 with TRBJ2-7; D gene ambiguous. Germline values: CDR1 GTSNPN, CDR2 SVGIG (reference sequence). The CDR3 consists of 12 residues. V lost 3 bases to trimming and J lost 6 bases, with 12 bases between them. The CDR3 protein is CAWSQIAREQYF. In DNA, the CDR3 is TGTGCCTGGAGCCAGATAGCCCGCGAGCAGTACTTC.

This clonotype was observed many times. V is TRBV2 and J is TRBJ2-5, with D unresolved. CDR3 length: 13 residues. The V and J ends lost 8 bases and 2 bases respectively, with 12 bases between them. Germline-derived CDR1 and CDR2 are SNHLY and FYNNEI. CDR3 loop: CASGIFEQETQYF. CDR3 DNA: TGTGCCAGCGGAATTTTTGAGCAAGAGACCCAGTACTTC.

This clonotype occurred many times. V usage is TRBV20-1 and J usage is TRBJ2-3, with 9 bases identical to TRBD2. The germline CDR1 and CDR2 sequences are DFQATT and SNEGSKA (reference sequence). Germline trimming cut 6 bases from V and 3 bases from J; bases unmatched to any gene: 7. The CDR3 has 14 amino acids. CDR3 DNA sequence: TGCAGTGCCGGCGGGAGGGCCAAGACAGATACGCAGTATTTT. Protein: CSAGGRAKTDTQYF.

J is TRBJ1-2 and V is TRBV20-1; no firm D call. V lost 1 base and J 7 bases, leaving 13 bases between the germline ends. The CDR3 has 13 amino acids. The V gene's germline CDR1 is DFQATT and CDR2 SNEGSKA (reference sequence). The CDR3 DNA is TGCAGTGCTAGAGTGGAGGCCATTTCTGGCTACACCTTC. As protein: CSARVEAISGYTF.

The J gene is TRBJ2-5, the V gene TRBV2, with a tentative D call TRBD2 (5 bases). Germline CDR1 and CDR2: SNHLY and FYNNEI. Trimming cost V 5 bases and J 3 bases, with 7 bases left between them. The CDR3 is made up of 12 amino acids. CDR3 bases: TGTGCCAGCAGTCGAGCGGAAGAGACCCAGTACTTC. Protein: CASSRAEETQYF.

This clonotype was counted at least ten times. Here the CDR3 DNA reads TGTGCCAGCAGTTTATTGCGCCAGGGAACGCAAGAGACCCAGTACTTC. This translates into CASSLLRQGTQETQYF. This chain connects TRBV27 to TRBJ2-5; perhaps TRBD1 as D (5 bases). V lost 1 base and J 2 bases, leaving 14 bases between the germline ends. Per germline, CDR1 MNHEY and CDR2 SMNVEV (reference sequence). The CDR3 consists of 16 residues.

This clonotype has just a few counts. V gene TRBV6-2 or TRBV6-3 combines with J gene TRBJ1-2; D is undetermined. The CDR3 is 13 amino acids. In germline, CDR1 is MNHEY, CDR2 SVGEGT. Trimming left V 5 bases short and J 2 bases short, with 9 bases between. The CDR3, as DNA: TGTGCCAGCAGTCCCCTGTGGAACTATGGCTACACCTTC. Translating it yields CASSPLWNYGYTF.

A few counts support this clonotype. This rearrangement joins TRBV10-3 to TRBJ2-1; 8 bases agree with TRBD1. The CDR3 is made up of 15 amino acids. V trimming: 3 bases; J trimming: 6 bases; junction bases outside the gene matches: 7. CDR1 and CDR2 (germline): ENHRY, SYGVKD. The CDR3 loop reads CAISDRQGASNEQFF. CDR3 coding DNA: TGTGCCATCAGTGATAGGCAGGGGGCTTCCAATGAGCAGTTCTTC.

The chain recombines TRBV18 with TRBJ2-7; TRBD2 agrees at 7 bases. Near its end, the DNA agrees better with TRBJ2-1, so the J call may be wrong. CDR3 length: 15 residues. The V gene's germline CDR1 is KGHSH and CDR2 LQKENI. CDR3 in DNA: TGTGCCAGCTCACCAGGCTCGAGCGGGACCTACGAGCAGTTCTTC. It is translated as CASSPGSSGTYEQFF.

This clonotype showed up just a few times. This chain uses TRBV5-1 with TRBJ2-1, with D possibly matching TRBD2 (5 bases). V was clipped by 5 bases and J by 8 bases, with 14 bases between them. The V gene's germline CDR1 is SGHRS and CDR2 YFSETQ. The CDR3 spans 13 residues. Here the CDR3 reads CASRATSVDEQFF. The CDR3 DNA is TGCGCCAGCAGGGCAACTAGTGTCGATGAGCAGTTCTTC.

At least ten counts were recorded for this clonotype. The gene calls are TRBV5-1 and TRBJ2-7; D is ambiguous. Germline V lookup: CDR1 SGHRS, CDR2 YFSETQ. The V end was cut by 4 bases, the J end by 7 bases, with 27 bases between. The CDR3 has 17 amino acids. The CDR3 loop is CASSPIGGSQITLEQYF. The CDR3 DNA is TGCGCCAGCAGCCCTATTGGCGGCAGCCAAATCACCCTAGAGCAGTACTTC.

This clonotype appeared many times. This chain joins TRBV20-1 and TRBJ2-1, with 10 bases fitting TRBD2. With 4 bases clipped from V and 6 bases from J, the junction kept 9 bases outside the gene matches. Germline assignment: CDR1 DFQATT and CDR2 SNEGSKA (reference sequence). The CDR3 runs 15 residues. CDR3 sequence (DNA): TGCAGTGCTACTGCCCCCCTAGCGGGAGTCAATGAGCAGTTCTTC. Its protein is CSATAPLAGVNEQFF.